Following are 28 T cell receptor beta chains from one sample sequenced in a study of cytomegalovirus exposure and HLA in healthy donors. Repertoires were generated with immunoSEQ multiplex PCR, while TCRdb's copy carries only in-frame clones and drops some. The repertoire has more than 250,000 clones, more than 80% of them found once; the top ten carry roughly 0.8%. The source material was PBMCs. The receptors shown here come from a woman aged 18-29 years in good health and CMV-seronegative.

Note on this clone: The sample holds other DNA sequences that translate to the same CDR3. As DNA, the CDR3 is TGCGCCAGCAGCTTAGGGACAGTCCAAGAGACCCAGTACTTC. Protein sequence: CASSLGTVQETQYF. The J gene is TRBJ2-5, the V gene TRBV5-1; 7 positions match TRBD1. Germline V gives CDR1 SGHRS, CDR2 YFSETQ. The ends lost 2 bases at V and 1 base at J; junction bases unmatched: 2. The CDR3 is 14 residues long.

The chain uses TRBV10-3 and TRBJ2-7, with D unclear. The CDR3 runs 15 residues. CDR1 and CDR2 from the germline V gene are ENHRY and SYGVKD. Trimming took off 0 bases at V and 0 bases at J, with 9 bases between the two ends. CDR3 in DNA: TGTGCCATCAGTGAGTCGCGGCTAAACTCCTACGAGCAGTACTTC. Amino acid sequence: CAISESRLNSYEQYF.

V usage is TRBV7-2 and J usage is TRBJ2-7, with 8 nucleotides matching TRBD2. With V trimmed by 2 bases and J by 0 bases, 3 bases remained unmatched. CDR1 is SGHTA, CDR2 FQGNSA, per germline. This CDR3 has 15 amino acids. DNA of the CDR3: TGTGCCAGCAGCTTACAGAGCGGGAGCTCCTACGAGCAGTACTTC. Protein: CASSLQSGSSYEQYF.

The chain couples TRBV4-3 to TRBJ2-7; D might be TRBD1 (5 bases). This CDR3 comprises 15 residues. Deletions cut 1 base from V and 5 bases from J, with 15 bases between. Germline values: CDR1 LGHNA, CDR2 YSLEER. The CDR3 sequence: CASSQGQTRANEQYF. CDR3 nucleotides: TGCGCCAGCAGCCAAGGCCAGACCAGGGCCAACGAGCAGTACTTC.

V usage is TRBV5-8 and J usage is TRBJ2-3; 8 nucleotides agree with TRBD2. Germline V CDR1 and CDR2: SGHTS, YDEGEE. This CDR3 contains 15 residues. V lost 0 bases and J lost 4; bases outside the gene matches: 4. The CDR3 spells CASSLVLAGADTQYF. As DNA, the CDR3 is TGTGCCAGCAGCTTGGTTCTAGCGGGTGCAGATACGCAGTATTTT.

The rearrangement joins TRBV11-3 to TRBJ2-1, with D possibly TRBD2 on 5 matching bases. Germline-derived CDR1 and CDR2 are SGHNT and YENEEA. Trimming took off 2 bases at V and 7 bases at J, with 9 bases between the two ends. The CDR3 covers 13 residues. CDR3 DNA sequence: TGTGCCAGCAGCTTACGGGGTGGTAATGAGCAGTTCTTC. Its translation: CASSLRGGNEQFF.

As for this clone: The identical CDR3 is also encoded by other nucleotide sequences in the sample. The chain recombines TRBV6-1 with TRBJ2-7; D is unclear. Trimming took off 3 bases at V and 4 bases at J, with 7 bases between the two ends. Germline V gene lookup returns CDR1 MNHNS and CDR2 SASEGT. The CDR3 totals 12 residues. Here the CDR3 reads CASSEYGYEQYF. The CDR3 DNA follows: TGTGCCAGCAGTGAGTACGGGTACGAGCAGTACTTC.

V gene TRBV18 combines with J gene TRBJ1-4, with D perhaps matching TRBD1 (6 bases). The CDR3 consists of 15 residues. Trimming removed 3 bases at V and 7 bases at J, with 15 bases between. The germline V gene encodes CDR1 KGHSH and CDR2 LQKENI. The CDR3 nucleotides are TGTGCCAGCTCACCCATCCTGGGGGCAAGTGAAAAACTGTTTTTT. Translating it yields CASSPILGASEKLFF.

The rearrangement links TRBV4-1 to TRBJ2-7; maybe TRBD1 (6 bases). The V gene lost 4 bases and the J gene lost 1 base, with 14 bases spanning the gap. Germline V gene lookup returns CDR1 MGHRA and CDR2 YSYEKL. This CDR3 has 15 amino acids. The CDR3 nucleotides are TGCGCCAGCAGCCCGTTGAGAGGGGGATCCTACGAGCAGTACTTC. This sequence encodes CASSPLRGGSYEQYF.

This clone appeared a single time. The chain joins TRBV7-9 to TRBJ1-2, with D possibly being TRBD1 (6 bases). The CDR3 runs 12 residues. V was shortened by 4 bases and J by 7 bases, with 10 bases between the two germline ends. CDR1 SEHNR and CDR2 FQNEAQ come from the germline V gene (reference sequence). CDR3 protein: CASSSPGAGYTF. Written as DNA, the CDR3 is TGTGCCAGCAGCTCTCCAGGGGCTGGCTACACCTTC.

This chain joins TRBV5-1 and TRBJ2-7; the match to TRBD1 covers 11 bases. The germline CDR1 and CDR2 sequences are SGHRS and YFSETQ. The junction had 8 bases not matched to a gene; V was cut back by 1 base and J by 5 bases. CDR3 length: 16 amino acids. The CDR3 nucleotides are TGCGCCAGCAGCTTGTGGGATCCGGGACAGGGGGACGAGCAGTACTTC. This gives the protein CASSLWDPGQGDEQYF.

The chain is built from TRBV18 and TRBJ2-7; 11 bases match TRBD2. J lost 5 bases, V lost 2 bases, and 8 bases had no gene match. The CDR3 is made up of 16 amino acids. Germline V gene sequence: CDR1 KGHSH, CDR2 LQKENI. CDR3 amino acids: CASSPTSGSGLDEQYF. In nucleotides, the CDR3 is TGTGCCAGCTCACCAACTAGCGGGAGCGGGCTTGACGAGCAGTACTTC.

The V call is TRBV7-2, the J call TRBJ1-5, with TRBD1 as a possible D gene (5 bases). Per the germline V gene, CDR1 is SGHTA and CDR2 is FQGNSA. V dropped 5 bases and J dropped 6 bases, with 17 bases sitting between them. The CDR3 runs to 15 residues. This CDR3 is CASSADPGYSQPQHF. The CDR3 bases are TGTGCCAGCAGCGCAGACCCAGGGTACTCTCAGCCCCAGCATTTT.

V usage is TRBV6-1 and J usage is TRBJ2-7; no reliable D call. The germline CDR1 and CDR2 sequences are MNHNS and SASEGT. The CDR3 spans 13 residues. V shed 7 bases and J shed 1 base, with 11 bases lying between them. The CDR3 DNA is TGTGCCAGCACTATGACGGGTTCCTACGAGCAGTACTTC. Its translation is CASTMTGSYEQYF.

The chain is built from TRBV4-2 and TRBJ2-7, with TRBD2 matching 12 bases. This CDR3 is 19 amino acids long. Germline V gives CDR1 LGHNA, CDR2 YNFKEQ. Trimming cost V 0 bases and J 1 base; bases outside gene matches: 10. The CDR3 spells CASSQENWLAGGQSYEQYF. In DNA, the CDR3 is TGTGCCAGCAGCCAAGAGAATTGGCTAGCGGGAGGGCAGTCCTACGAGCAGTACTTC.

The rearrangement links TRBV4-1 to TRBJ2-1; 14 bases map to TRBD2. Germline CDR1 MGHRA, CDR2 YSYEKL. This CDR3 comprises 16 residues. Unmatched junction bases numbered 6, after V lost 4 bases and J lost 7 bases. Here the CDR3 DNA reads TGCGCCAGCAGCCGAGGACTAGCGGGAGGTATTAATGAGCAGTTCTTC. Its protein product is CASSRGLAGGINEQFF.

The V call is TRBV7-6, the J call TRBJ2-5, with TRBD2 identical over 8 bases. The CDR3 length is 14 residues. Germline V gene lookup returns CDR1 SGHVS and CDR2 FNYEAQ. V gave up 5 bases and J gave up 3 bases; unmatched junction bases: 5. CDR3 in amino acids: CASSAAGEEETQYF. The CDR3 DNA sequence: TGTGCCAGCAGCGCAGCGGGGGAAGAAGAGACCCAGTACTTC.

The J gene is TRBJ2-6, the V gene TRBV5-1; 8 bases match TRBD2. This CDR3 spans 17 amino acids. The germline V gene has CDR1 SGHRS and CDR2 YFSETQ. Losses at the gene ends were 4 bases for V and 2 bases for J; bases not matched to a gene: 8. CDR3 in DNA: TGCGCCAGCAGCCCCCGGGGACTAGGGCCTGGGGCCAACGTCCTGACTTTC. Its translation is CASSPRGLGPGANVLTF.

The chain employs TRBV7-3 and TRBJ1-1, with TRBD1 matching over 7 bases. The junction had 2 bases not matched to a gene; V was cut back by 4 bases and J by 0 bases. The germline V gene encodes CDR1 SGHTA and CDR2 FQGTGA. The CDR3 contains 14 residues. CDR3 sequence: CASSSGQLNTEAFF. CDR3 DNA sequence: TGTGCCAGCAGCTCGGGACAGTTGAACACTGAAGCTTTCTTT. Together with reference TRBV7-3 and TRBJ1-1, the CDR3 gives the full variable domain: GAGVSQTPSNKVTEKGKYVELRCDPISGHTALYWYRQSLGQGPEFLIYFQGTGAADDSGLPNDRFFAVRPEGSVSTLKIQRTERGDSAVYLCASSSGQLNTEAFFGQGTRLTVV.

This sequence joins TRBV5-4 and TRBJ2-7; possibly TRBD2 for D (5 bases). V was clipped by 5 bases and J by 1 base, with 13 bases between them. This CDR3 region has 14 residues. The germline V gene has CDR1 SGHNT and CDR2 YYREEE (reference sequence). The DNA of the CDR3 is TGTGCCAGCAGGCAGGACTTATTTTCCTACGAGCAGTACTTC. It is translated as CASRQDLFSYEQYF.

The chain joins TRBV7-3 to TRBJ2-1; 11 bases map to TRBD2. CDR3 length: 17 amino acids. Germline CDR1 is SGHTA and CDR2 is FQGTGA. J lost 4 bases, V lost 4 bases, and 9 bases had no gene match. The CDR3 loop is CASSSYVGTSGYNEQFF. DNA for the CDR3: TGTGCCAGCAGCTCTTACGTAGGGACTAGCGGTTACAATGAGCAGTTCTTC.

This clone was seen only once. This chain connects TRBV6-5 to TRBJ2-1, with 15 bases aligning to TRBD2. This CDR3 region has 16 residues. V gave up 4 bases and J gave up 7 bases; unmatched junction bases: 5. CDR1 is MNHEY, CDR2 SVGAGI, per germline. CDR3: CASSSPGLAGGNEQFF. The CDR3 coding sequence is TGTGCCAGCAGTTCCCCGGGACTAGCGGGAGGAAATGAGCAGTTCTTC.

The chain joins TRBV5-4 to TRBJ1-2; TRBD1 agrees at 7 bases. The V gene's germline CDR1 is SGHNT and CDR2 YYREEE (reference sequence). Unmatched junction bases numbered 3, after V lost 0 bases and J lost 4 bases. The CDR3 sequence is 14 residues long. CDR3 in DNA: TGTGCCAGCAGCTTGGGGAGGGGGCTCTATGGCTACACCTTC. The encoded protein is CASSLGRGLYGYTF. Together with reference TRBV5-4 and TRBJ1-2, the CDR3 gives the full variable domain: ETGVTQSPTHLIKTRGQQVTLRCSSQSGHNTVSWYQQALGQGPQFIFQYYREEENGRGNFPPRFSGLQFPNYSSELNVNALELDDSALYLCASSLGRGLYGYTFGSGTRLTVV.

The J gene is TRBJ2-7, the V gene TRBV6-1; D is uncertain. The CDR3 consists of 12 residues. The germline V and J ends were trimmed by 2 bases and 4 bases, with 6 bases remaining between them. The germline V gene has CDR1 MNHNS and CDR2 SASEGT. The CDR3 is CASSESRYEQYF. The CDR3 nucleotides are TGTGCCAGCAGTGAAAGTAGATACGAGCAGTACTTC.

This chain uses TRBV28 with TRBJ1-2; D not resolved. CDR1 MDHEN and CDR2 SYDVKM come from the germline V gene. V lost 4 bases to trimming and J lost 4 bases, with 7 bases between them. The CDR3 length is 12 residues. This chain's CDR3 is CASSSAGYGYTF. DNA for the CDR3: TGTGCCAGCAGTTCCGCCGGCTATGGCTACACCTTC.

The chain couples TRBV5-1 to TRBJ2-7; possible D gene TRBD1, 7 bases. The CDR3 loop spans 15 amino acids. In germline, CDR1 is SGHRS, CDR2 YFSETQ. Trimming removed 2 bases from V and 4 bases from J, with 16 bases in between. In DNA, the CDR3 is TGCGCCAGCAGCTTATTACCGACAGGGAGGTACGAGCAGTACTTC. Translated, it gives CASSLLPTGRYEQYF.

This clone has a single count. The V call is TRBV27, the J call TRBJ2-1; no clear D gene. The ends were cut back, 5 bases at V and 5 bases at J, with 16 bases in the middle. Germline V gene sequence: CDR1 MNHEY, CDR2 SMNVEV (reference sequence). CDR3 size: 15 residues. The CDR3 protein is CASSPYGASDNEQFF. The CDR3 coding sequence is TGTGCCAGCAGTCCGTACGGCGCCAGCGACAATGAGCAGTTCTTC.

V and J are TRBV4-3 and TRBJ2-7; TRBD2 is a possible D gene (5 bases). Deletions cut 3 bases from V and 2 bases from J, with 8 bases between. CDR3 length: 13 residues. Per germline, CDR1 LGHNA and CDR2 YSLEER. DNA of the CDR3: TGCGCCAGCAGCCACGGGAAAACCTACGAGCAGTACTTC. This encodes CASSHGKTYEQYF.